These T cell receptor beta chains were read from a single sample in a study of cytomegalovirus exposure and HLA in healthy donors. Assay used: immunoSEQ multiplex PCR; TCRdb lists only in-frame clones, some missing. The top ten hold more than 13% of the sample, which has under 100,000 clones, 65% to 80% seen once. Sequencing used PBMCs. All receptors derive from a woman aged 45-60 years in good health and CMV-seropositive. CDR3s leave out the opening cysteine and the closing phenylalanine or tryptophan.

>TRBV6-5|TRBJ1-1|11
ASSYAGHTEAF
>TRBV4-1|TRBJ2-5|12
ASSPDAGGRVQY
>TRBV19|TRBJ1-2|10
ASSHTGDGYT
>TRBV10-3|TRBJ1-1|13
AISESNRGITEAF
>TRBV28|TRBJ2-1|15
ASNTMRGLGHYNEQF
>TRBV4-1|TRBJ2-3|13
ASSQEEASTDTQY
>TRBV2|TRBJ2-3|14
ASSFTVRSSTDTQY
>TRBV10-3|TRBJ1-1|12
AISDRRENTEAF
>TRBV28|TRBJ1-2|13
ASSLRGQDYYGYT
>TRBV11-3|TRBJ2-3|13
ASSSGQTSTDTQY
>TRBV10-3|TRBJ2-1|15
AISESKGQPLYNEQF
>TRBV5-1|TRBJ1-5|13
ASSLDRAPNQPQH
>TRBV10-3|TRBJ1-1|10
ATQARVTEAF
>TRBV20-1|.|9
SSGSLYEQY
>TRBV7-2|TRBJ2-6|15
ASSLTSSYSGANVLT
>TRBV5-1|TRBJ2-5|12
ASSLALDTETQY
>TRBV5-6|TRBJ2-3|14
ASASNSGLITDTQY
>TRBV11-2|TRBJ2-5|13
ASSLGDTGQETQY
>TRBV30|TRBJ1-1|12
AWTIGTPGTEAF
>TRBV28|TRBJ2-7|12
ASEQGAPTYEQY
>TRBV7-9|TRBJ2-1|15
ASSFPLSGVSYNEQF
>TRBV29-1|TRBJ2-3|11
SVRTGNTDTQY
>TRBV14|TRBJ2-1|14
ASSQSLGLAGNEQF
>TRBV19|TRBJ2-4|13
ASSIDGSGYNIQY
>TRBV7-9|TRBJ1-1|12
ASSLGQVNTEAF
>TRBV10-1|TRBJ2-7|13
ASSPLRDSLGEQY
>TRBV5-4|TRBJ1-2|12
ASSRDMNYYGYT
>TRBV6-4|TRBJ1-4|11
ASSEAVGEKLF
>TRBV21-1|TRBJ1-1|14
ASSHKQGKSSTEAF
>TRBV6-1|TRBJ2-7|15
ASSEAASRSRYDGQY
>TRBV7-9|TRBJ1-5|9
ASSATEAQH
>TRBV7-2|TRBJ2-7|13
ASSLIGAGTREQY
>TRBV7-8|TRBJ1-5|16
ASSPPATGPRDNQPQH